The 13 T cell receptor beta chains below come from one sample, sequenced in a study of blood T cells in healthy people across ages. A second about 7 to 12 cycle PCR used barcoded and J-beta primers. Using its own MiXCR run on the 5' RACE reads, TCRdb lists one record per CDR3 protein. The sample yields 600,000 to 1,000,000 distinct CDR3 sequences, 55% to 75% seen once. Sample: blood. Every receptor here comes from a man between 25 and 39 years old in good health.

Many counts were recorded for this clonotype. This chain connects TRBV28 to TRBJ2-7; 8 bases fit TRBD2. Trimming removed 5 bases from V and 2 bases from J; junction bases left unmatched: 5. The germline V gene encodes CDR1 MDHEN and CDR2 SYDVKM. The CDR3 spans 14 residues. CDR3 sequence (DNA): TGTGCCAGCAGTAGTGCGGGAGGTGCCTACGAGCAGTACTTC. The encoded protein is CASSSAGGAYEQYF. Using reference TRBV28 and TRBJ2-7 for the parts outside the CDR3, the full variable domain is DVKVTQSSRYLVKRTGEKVFLECVQDMDHENMFWYRQDPGLGLRLIYFSYDVKMKEKGDIPEGYSVSREKKERFSLILESASTNQTSMYLCASSSAGGAYEQYFGPGTRLTVT.

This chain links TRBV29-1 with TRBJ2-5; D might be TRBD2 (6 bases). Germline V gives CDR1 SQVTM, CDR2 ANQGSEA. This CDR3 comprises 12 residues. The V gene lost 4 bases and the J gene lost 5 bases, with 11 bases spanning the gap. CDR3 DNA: TGCAGCGTTGCTGTTGGGGGGGAGACCCAGTACTTC. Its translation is CSVAVGGETQYF. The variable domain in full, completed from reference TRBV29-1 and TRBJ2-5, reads SAVISQKPSRDICQRGTSLTIQCQVDSQVTMMFWYRQQPGQSLTLIATANQGSEATYESGFVIDKFPISRPNLTFSTLTVSNMSPEDSSIYLCSVAVGGETQYFGPGTRLLVL.

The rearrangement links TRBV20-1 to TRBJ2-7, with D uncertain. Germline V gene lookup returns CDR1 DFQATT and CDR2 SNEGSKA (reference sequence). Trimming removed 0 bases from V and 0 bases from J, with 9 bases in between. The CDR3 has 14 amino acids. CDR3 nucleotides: TGCAGTGCTAGAGAGGGATGGAGCTCCTACGAGCAGTACTTC. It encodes CSAREGWSSYEQYF.

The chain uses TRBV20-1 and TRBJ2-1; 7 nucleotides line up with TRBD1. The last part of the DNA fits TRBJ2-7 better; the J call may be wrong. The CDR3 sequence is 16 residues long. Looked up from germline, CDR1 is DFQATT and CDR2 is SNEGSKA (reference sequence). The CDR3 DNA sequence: TGCAGTGCTAACCCACACGACAGGGAACCTTCTTACGAGCAGTACTTC. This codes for CSANPHDREPSYEQYF.

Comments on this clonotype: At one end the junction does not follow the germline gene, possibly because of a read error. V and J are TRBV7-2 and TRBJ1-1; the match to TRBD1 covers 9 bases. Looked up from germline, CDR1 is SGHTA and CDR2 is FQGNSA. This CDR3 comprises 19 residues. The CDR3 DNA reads TGTGCCAGCAGCTTAAGGAGAGGTGGGGGACAGGGCATGAACACTGAAGCTTTTTTT. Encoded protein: CASSLRRGGGQGMNTEAFF.

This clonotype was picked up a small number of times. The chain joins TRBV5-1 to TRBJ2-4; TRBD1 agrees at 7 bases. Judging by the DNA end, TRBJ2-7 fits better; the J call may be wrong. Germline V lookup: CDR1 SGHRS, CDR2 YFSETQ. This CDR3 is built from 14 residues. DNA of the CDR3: TGCGCCAGCAGCCCAGCCGACAGGGTCCACGAGCAGTACTTC. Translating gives CASSPADRVHEQYF.

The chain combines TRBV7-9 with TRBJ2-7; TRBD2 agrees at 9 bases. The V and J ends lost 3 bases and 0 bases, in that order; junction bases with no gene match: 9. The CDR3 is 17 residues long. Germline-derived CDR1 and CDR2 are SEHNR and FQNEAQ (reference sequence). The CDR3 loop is CASSFTEGLAGSYEQYF. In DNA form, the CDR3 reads TGTGCCAGCAGCTTCACCGAGGGACTAGCCGGCTCCTACGAGCAGTACTTC.

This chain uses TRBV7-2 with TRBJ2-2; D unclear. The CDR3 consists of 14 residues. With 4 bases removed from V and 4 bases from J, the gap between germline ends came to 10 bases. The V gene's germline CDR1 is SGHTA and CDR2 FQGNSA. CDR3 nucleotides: TGTGCCAGCAGCTCGCCATCATTCACCGGGGAGCTGTTTTTT. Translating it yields CASSSPSFTGELFF.

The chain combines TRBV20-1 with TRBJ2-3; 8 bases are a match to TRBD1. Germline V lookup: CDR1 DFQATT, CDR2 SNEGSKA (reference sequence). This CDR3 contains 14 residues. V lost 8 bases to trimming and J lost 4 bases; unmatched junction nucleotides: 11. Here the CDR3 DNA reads TGCAGTAAAGTCCGGACAGGGTCCCCAGATACGCAGTATTTT. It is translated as CSKVRTGSPDTQYF.

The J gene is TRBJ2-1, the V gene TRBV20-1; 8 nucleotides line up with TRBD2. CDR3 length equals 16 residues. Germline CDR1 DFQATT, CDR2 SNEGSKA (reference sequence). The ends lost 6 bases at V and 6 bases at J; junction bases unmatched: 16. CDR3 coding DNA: TGCAGTGCGAGGGGGACGTTAGCGGGGATACTCAATGAGCAGTTCTTC. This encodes CSARGTLAGILNEQFF.

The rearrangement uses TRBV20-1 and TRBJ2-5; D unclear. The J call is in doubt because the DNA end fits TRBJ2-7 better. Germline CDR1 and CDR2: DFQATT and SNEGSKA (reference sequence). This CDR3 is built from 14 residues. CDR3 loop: CSASLGSGAYEQYF. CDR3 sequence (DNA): TGCAGTGCTAGCCTGGGCTCCGGAGCCTACGAGCAGTACTTC.

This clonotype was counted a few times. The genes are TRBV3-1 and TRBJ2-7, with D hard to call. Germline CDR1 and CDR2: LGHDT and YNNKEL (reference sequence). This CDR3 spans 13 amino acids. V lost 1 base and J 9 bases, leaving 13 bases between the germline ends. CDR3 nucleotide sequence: TGTGCCAGCAGCCAAGGACCCCGATTGTGGCAGTACTTC. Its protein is CASSQGPRLWQYF.

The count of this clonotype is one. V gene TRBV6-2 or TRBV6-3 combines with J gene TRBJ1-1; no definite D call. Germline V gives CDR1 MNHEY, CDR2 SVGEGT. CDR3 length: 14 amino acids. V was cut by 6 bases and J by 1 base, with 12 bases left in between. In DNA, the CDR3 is TGTGCCAGCAGGCCCATGGTACAGAACACTGAAGCTTTCTTT. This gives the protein CASRPMVQNTEAFF.